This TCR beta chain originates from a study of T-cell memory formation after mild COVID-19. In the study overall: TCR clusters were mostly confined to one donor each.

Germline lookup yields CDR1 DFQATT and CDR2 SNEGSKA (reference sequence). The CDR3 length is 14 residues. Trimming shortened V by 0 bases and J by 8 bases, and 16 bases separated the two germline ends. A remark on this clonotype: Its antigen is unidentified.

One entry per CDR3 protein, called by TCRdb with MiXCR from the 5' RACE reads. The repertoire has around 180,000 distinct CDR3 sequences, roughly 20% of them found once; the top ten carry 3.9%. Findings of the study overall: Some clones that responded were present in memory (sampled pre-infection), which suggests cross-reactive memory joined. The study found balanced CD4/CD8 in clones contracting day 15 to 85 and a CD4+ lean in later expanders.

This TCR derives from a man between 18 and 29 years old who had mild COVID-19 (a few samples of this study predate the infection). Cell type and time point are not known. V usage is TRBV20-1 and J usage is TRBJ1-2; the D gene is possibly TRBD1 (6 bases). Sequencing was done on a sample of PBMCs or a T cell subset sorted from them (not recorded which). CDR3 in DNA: TGCAGTGCTAGAGATGGGGGGGGCACAGGCGGCTACACCTTC. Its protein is CSARDGGGTGGYTF.